Below, 23 T cell receptor beta chains from the same sample are listed, as sequenced in a study of T cell responses to AZD1222 COVID-19 vaccine. The assay was immunoSEQ multiplex PCR, and TCRdb's table has in-frame clones only and misses some. The data hold approximately 71,000 clones, with almost 90% observed a single time. The starting material was peripheral blood, obtained on day 0 of AZD1222 vaccination. The source is an adult in good health.

V usage is TRBV6-6 and J usage is TRBJ2-2; D is ambiguous. V was shortened by 2 bases and J by 1 base, with 8 bases between the two germline ends. The CDR3 spans 15 residues. Germline-derived CDR1 and CDR2 are MNHNY and SVGAGI (reference sequence). The CDR3 reads CASSYGRRNTGELFF. The CDR3 coding sequence is TGTGCCAGCAGTTACGGACGGCGGAACACCGGGGAGCTGTTTTTT.

The rearrangement uses TRBV6-5 and TRBJ1-1; D not resolved. This CDR3 is built from 15 residues. Trimming removed 6 bases from V and 10 bases from J, with 24 bases in between. Germline V CDR1 and CDR2: MNHEY, SVGAGI. The chain's CDR3 is CASRATSQSPTGAFF. The CDR3 coding sequence is TGTGCCAGCAGAGCCACAAGCCAGTCTCCTACGGGAGCTTTCTTT.

The chain carries TRBV2 and TRBJ1-1; 7 nucleotides match TRBD1. From germline, CDR1 is SNHLY and CDR2 FYNNEI. The CDR3 totals 15 residues. The trim removed 4 bases at V and 0 bases at J, leaving 5 bases unmatched. The CDR3 coding sequence is TGTGCCAGCAGTGGAAGTAGGGGGCTGAACACTGAAGCTTTCTTT. Protein sequence: CASSGSRGLNTEAFF.

The rearrangement links TRBV28 to TRBJ2-7; tentatively, D is TRBD1 (5 bases). The germline gives CDR1 MDHEN, CDR2 SYDVKM. V lost 7 bases and J 2 bases, leaving 12 bases between the germline ends. The CDR3 spans 13 residues. The CDR3 region has the DNA TGTGCCAGCACTACCTGGACACCCTACGAGCAGTACTTC. Amino acid sequence: CASTTWTPYEQYF.

V gene TRBV7-6 combines with J gene TRBJ1-2, with D unresolved. The CDR3 has 13 amino acids. V dropped 1 base and J dropped 2 bases, with 5 bases sitting between them. Germline lookup yields CDR1 SGHVS and CDR2 FNYEAQ. CDR3 in DNA: TGTGCCAGCAGCTTAGGGCAGAACTATGGCTACACCTTC. Its translation is CASSLGQNYGYTF.

The chain employs TRBV18 and TRBJ1-1; no reliable D call. V lost 2 bases, J lost 1 base, and 11 bases lay in between. CDR1 is KGHSH and CDR2 is LQKENI in the germline V gene. CDR3 length: 15 amino acids. The CDR3 reads CASSPRVGENTEAFF. CDR3 DNA: TGTGCCAGCTCACCAAGGGTTGGTGAGAACACTGAAGCTTTCTTT. The full variable domain, in which reference TRBV18 and TRBJ1-1 provide the parts outside the CDR3, is NAGVMQNPRHLVRRRGQEARLRCSPMKGHSHVYWYRQLPEEGLKFMVYLQKENIIDESGMPKERFSAEFPKEGPSILRIQQVVRGDSAAYFCASSPRVGENTEAFFGQGTRLTVV.

This clone has only one observation. This sequence joins TRBV13 and TRBJ2-1, with TRBD2 matching over 10 bases. There are 17 residues in the CDR3. Germline CDR1 is PRHDT and CDR2 is FYEKMQ (reference sequence). V lost 6 bases to trimming and J lost 7 bases; unmatched junction nucleotides: 15. The CDR3 spells CASSKRLAGGFSNEQFF. The CDR3 DNA follows: TGTGCCAGCAGTAAACGATTAGCGGGAGGATTTAGTAATGAGCAGTTCTTC.

The chain combines TRBV3-1 (or the pseudogene TRBV3-2) with TRBJ2-7; the match to TRBD2 covers 9 bases. The CDR3 length is 15 residues. Trimming took 6 bases from V and 3 from J; bases not matched to a gene: 9. Per the germline V gene, CDR1 is LGHDT and CDR2 is YNNKEL (reference sequence). In DNA, the CDR3 is TGTGCCAGCAGATACTCTAGCGGGGAATTCTACGAGCAGTACTTC. Residues: CASRYSSGEFYEQYF.

The rearrangement uses TRBV28 and TRBJ2-7, with TRBD1 identical over 10 bases. Trimming cost V 4 bases and J 3 bases; bases outside gene matches: 9. The CDR3 totals 16 residues. Germline-derived CDR1 and CDR2 are MDHEN and SYDVKM. CDR3 in amino acids: CASSSPGQGHVYEQYF. CDR3 nucleotide sequence: TGTGCCAGCAGTTCCCCGGGACAGGGGCATGTCTACGAGCAGTACTTC.

The rearrangement links TRBV27 to TRBJ1-1; D gene unclear. CDR3 length: 13 amino acids. Germline V lookup: CDR1 MNHEY, CDR2 SMNVEV (reference sequence). Between the trimmed V and J ends, which lost 3 bases and 4 bases, there was a span of 9 bases. DNA for the CDR3: TGTGCCAGCAGTTTCGGGGTAGGCACTGAAGCTTTCTTT. Residues: CASSFGVGTEAFF.

In its sample, this clone was seen once. The chain has TRBV6-1 and TRBJ2-3; TRBD1 aligns across 7 bases. The CDR3 length is 16 residues. V lost 2 bases and J lost 4; bases outside the gene matches: 9. Germline loops: CDR1 MNHNS, CDR2 SASEGT. This CDR3 reads CASSELTGAGSDTQYF. DNA of the CDR3: TGTGCCAGCAGTGAATTAACAGGGGCTGGGTCAGATACGCAGTATTTT.

The chain couples TRBV5-4 to TRBJ1-2, with TRBD1 matching over 8 bases. Losses at the gene ends were 2 bases for V and 5 bases for J; bases not matched to a gene: 11. CDR1 and CDR2 (germline): SGHNT, YYREEE (reference sequence). CDR3 length equals 16 residues. The CDR3 nucleotides are TGTGCCAGCAGCTTTCCCCCGGGGACAGGAGAATATGGCTACACCTTC. Translation: CASSFPPGTGEYGYTF.

This chain uses TRBV2 with TRBJ2-1; TRBD1 might be the D (6 bases). Trimming cost V 8 bases and J 13 bases, with 18 bases left between them. The CDR3 contains 12 residues. From germline, CDR1 is SNHLY and CDR2 FYNNEI. CDR3 loop: CASRSDRSPQFF. The CDR3 coding sequence is TGTGCCAGCCGAAGCGACAGGTCCCCTCAGTTCTTC.

The gene calls are TRBV18 and TRBJ2-1; a weak D match, TRBD1 (6 bases). Trimming pared 1 base from V and 2 bases from J, leaving 9 bases between. The CDR3 loop spans 15 amino acids. Germline assignment: CDR1 KGHSH and CDR2 LQKENI. This CDR3 is CASSPRQATYNEQFF. The DNA of the CDR3 is TGTGCCAGCTCACCACGACAGGCGACCTACAATGAGCAGTTCTTC.

This clone was picked up a small number of times. V is TRBV19 and J is TRBJ1-1; D gene uncertain. Deletions cut 5 bases from V and 3 bases from J, with 13 bases between. Germline V gives CDR1 LNHDA, CDR2 SQIVND (reference sequence). The CDR3 is 14 residues long. For the CDR3, the DNA is TGTGCCAGTAGTCCCCTGGAGGGTGACACTGAAGCTTTCTTT. Translation gives CASSPLEGDTEAFF.

This rearrangement joins TRBV19 to TRBJ1-3; maybe TRBD1 (5 bases). Trimming cost V 6 bases and J 0 bases, with 18 bases left between them. The germline V gene encodes CDR1 LNHDA and CDR2 SQIVND (reference sequence). CDR3 length: 17 residues. The CDR3 sequence: CASRWLGPYPSGNTIYF. The CDR3 DNA is TGTGCCAGTAGGTGGTTGGGGCCGTATCCCTCTGGAAACACCATATATTTT.

V gene TRBV4-1 combines with J gene TRBJ2-7; D not certain. The CDR3 totals 14 residues. Germline CDR1 reads MGHRA; CDR2 reads YSYEKL. The ends were cut back, 1 base at V and 2 bases at J, with 9 bases in the middle. CDR3 in amino acids: CASSQGMVAYEQYF. The CDR3 DNA reads as TGCGCCAGCAGCCAAGGGATGGTTGCCTACGAGCAGTACTTC.

The chain joins TRBV27 to TRBJ2-1, with 11 bases matching TRBD2. CDR3 length: 16 amino acids. Germline trimming cut 4 bases from V and 2 bases from J; bases unmatched to any gene: 4. CDR1 MNHEY and CDR2 SMNVEV come from the germline V gene (reference sequence). The CDR3 DNA reads as TGTGCCAGCAGTTCGCTAGCGGGAGGCACCTACAATGAGCAGTTCTTC. The encoded protein is CASSSLAGGTYNEQFF.

As regards this clone: This CDR3 is also generated by other DNA sequences in the sample. V gene TRBV5-1 combines with J gene TRBJ2-5; D is uncertain. The CDR3 is 11 residues long. The germline gives CDR1 SGHRS, CDR2 YFSETQ. The V end was cut by 1 base, the J end by 2 bases, with 0 bases between. The CDR3 region is CASSLQETQYF. CDR3 nucleotide sequence: TGCGCCAGCAGCTTGCAAGAGACCCAGTACTTC.

The chain combines TRBV25-1 with TRBJ2-3; D gene uncertain. The CDR3 is made up of 12 amino acids. The germline V gene encodes CDR1 MGHDK and CDR2 SYGVNS. V was clipped by 7 bases and J by 2 bases, with 7 bases between them. The CDR3 coding sequence is TGTGCCAGCAACGGAGCCACAGATACGCAGTATTTT. As protein: CASNGATDTQYF. The full variable domain, completed using reference TRBV25-1 and TRBJ2-3, is EADIYQTPRYLVIGTGKKITLECSQTMGHDKMYWYQQDPGMELHLIHYSYGVNSTEKGDLSSESTVSRIRTEHFPLTLESARPSHTSQYLCASNGATDTQYFGPGTRLTVL.

The chain combines TRBV7-2 with TRBJ2-7, with D possibly TRBD1 on 7 matching bases. This CDR3 comprises 15 residues. The germline CDR1 and CDR2 sequences are SGHTA and FQGNSA. The V end was cut by 2 bases, the J end by 3 bases, with 14 bases between. The CDR3 spells CASSLRGGGNYEQYF. CDR3 DNA: TGTGCCAGCAGCTTACGAGGAGGGGGCAACTACGAGCAGTACTTC.

This chain uses TRBV24-1 with TRBJ2-7; no reliable D call. Trimming left V 5 bases short and J 0 bases short, with 4 bases between. Germline CDR1 and CDR2: KGHDR and SFDVKD. The CDR3 has 12 residues. The CDR3 coding sequence is TGTGCCACCAGTGCTGGCTCCTACGAGCAGTACTTC. This translates into CATSAGSYEQYF.

For the CDR3, the DNA is TGCGCCAGCAGCCAACCGGGACAGGGGATCTACAATGAGCAGTTCTTC. Amino acids: CASSQPGQGIYNEQFF. The V and J genes are TRBV4-1 and TRBJ2-1, with TRBD1 identical over 10 bases. The CDR3 is 16 residues long. Germline CDR1 reads MGHRA; CDR2 reads YSYEKL. V shed 2 bases, J shed 3 bases, and the junction held 4 bases outside the gene matches.